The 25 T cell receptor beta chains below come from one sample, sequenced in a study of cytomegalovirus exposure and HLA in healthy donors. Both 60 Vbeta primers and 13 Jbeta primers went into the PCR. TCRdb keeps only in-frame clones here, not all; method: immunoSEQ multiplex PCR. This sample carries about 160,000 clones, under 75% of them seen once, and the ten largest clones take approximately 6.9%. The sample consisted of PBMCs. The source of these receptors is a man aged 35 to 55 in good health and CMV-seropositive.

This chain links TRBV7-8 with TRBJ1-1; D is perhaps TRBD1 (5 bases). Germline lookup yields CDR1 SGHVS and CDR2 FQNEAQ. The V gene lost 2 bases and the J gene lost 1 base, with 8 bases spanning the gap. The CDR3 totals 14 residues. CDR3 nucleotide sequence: TGTGCCAGCAGCTTACAGGGTAAGAACACTGAAGCTTTCTTT. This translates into CASSLQGKNTEAFF.

CDR3 DNA sequence: TGTGCCAGCAGCTTAAGGGGAAGGGGCCGCGAAAAACTGTTTTTT. Its protein is CASSLRGRGREKLFF. The chain carries TRBV13 and TRBJ1-4, with D maybe TRBD1 (5 bases). CDR1 and CDR2 (germline): PRHDT, FYEKMQ (reference sequence). This CDR3 has 15 amino acids. V was cut by 2 bases and J by 8 bases, with 15 bases left in between. Looking up the rest from reference TRBV13 and TRBJ1-4 gives the full variable domain: AAGVIQSPRHLIKEKRETATLKCYPIPRHDTVYWYQQGPGQDPQFLISFYEKMQSDKGSIPDRFSAQQFSDYHSELNMSSLELGDSALYFCASSLRGRGREKLFFGSGTQLSVL.

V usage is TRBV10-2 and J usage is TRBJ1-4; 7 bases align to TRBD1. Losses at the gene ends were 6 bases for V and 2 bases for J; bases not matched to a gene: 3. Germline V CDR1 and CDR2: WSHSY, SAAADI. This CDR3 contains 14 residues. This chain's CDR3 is CASRQGRTNEKLFF. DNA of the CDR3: TGCGCCAGCAGACAGGGGAGGACTAATGAAAAACTGTTTTTT.

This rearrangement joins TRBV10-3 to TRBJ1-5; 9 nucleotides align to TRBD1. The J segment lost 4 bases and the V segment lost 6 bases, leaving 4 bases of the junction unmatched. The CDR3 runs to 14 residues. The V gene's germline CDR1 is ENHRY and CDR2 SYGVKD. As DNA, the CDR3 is TGTGCCATCAGACCGGACAGGGGTAATCAGCCCCAGCATTTT. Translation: CAIRPDRGNQPQHF.

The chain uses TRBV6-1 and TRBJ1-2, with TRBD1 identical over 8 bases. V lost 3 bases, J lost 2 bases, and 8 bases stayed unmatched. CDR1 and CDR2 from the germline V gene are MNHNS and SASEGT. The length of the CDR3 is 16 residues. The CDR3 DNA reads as TGTGCCAGCAGTGAGCTGGCGAGACAGGGGAACTATGGCTACACCTTC. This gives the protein CASSELARQGNYGYTF.

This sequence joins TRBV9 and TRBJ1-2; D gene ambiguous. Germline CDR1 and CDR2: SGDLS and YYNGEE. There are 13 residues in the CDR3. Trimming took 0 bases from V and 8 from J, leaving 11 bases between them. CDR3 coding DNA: TGTGCCAGCAGCGTAGAAGGTGGCGGCGGCTACACCTTC. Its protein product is CASSVEGGGGYTF.

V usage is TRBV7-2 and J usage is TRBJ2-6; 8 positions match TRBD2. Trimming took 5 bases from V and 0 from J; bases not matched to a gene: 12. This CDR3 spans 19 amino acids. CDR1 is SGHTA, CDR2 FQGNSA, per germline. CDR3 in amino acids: CASSTPGAGAYSGANVLTF. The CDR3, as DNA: TGTGCCAGCAGCACCCCAGGAGCGGGGGCTTACTCTGGGGCCAACGTCCTGACTTTC.

The CDR3 spells CASASGGTSYEQYF. CDR3 sequence (DNA): TGTGCCAGCGCTAGCGGGGGAACTAGTTACGAGCAGTACTTC. V is TRBV2 and J is TRBJ2-7; 10 positions agree with TRBD2. In germline, CDR1 is SNHLY, CDR2 FYNNEI. This CDR3 is built from 14 residues. V lost 8 bases and J lost 4; bases outside the gene matches: 8.

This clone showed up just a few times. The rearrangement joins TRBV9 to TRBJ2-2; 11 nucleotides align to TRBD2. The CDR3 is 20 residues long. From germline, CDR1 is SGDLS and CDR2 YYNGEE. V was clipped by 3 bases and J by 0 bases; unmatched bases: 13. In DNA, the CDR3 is TGTGCCAGCAGCGCGCCCCCCCCGGGACTAGCGGCGACGAACACCGGGGAGCTGTTTTTT. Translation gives CASSAPPPGLAATNTGELFF. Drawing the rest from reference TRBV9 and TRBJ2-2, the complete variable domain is DSGVTQTPKHLITATGQRVTLRCSPRSGDLSVYWYQQSLDQGLQFLIQYYNGEERAKGNILERFSAQQFPDLHSELNLSSLELGDSALYFCASSAPPPGLAATNTGELFFGEGSRLTVL.

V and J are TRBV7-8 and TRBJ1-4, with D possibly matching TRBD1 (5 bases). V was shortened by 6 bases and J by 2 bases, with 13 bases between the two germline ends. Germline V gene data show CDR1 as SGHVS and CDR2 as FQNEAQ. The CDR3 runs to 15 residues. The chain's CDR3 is CASRPRGSTNEKLFF. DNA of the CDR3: TGTGCCAGCAGGCCTAGGGGTTCCACTAATGAAAAACTGTTTTTT.

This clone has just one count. CDR3 nucleotide sequence: TGTGCCAGTACCCACGACAGGGGGCGGGCAGGCTATGGCTACACCTTC. Translation gives CASTHDRGRAGYGYTF. V is TRBV19 and J is TRBJ1-2; TRBD1 aligns across 10 bases. The CDR3 sequence is 16 residues long. Germline V CDR1 and CDR2: LNHDA, SQIVND (reference sequence). After removal of 7 bases from V and 4 bases from J, the junction contained 12 bases not matched to a gene.

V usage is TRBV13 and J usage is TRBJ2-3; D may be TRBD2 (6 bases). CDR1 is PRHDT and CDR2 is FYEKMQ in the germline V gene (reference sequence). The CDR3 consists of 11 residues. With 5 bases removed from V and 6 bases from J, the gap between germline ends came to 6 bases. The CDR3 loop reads CASSREDTQYF. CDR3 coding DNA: TGTGCCAGCAGCCGGGAGGATACGCAGTATTTT.

In nucleotides, the CDR3 is TGTGCCAGCTCACCCAGGGTTGGGGCCAACGTCCTGACTTTC. Amino acid sequence: CASSPRVGANVLTF. The chain uses TRBV18 and TRBJ2-6; a weak D match, TRBD1 (5 bases). Trimming removed 3 bases from V and 3 bases from J, with 6 bases in between. Germline CDR1 is KGHSH and CDR2 is LQKENI. The CDR3 has 14 residues.

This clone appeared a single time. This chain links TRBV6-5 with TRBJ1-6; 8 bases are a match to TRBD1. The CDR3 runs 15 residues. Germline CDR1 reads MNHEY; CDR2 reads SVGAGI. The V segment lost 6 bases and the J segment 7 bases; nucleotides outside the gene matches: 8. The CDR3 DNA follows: TGTGCCAGCAGCAAGGACAGGGTAAAAAATTCACCCCTCCACTTT. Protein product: CASSKDRVKNSPLHF.

CDR3 amino acids: CASSLGQTYEQYF. The DNA for the CDR3 is TGTGCCAGCAGCCTTGGGCAGACCTACGAGCAGTACTTC. The chain carries TRBV2 and TRBJ2-7; D remains unclear. V gave up 6 bases and J gave up 2 bases, with 11 bases separating them. The germline V gene encodes CDR1 SNHLY and CDR2 FYNNEI. This CDR3 spans 13 amino acids.

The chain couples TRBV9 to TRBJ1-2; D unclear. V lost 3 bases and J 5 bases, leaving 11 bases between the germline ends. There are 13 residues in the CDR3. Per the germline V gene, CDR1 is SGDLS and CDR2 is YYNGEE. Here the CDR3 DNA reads TGTGCCAGCAGCGACCCCGGACTATATGGCTACACCTTC. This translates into CASSDPGLYGYTF.

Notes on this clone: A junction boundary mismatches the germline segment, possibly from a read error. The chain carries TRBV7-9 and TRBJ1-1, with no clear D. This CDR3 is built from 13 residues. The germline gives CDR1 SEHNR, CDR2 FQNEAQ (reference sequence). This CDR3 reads CSSRKAQNTEAFF. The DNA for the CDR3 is TGTTCCAGCAGGAAAGCCCAGAACACTGAAGCTTTCTTT.

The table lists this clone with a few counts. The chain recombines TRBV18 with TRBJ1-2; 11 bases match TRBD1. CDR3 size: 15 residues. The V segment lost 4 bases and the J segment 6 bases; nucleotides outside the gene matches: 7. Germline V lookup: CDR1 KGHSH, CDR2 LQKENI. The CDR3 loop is CASSHPGQGVHGYTF. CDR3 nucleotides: TGTGCCAGCTCACACCCGGGACAGGGGGTACATGGCTACACCTTC. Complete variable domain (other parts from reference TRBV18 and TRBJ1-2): NAGVMQNPRHLVRRRGQEARLRCSPMKGHSHVYWYRQLPEEGLKFMVYLQKENIIDESGMPKERFSAEFPKEGPSILRIQQVVRGDSAAYFCASSHPGQGVHGYTFGSGTRLTVV.

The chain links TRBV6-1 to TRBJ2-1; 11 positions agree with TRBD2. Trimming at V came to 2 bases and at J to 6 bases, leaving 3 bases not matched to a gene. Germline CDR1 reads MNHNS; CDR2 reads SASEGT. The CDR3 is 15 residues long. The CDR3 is CASSEFSGGANEQFF. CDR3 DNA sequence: TGTGCCAGCAGTGAATTTAGCGGGGGGGCCAATGAGCAGTTCTTC.

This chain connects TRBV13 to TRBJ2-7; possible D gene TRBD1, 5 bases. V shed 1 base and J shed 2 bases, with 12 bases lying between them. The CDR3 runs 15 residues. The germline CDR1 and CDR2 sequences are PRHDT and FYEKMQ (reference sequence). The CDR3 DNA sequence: TGTGCCAGCAGCTTAGCACAGGCTACCCCCTACGAGCAGTACTTC. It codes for CASSLAQATPYEQYF.

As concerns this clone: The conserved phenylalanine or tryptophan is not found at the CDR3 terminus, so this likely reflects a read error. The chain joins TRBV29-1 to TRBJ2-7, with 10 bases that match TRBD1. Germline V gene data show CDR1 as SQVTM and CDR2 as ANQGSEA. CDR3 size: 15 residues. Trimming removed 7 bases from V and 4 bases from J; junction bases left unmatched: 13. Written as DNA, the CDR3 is TGCAGCGCCCGAGGGGGGGACAGGGGAATGTACGAGCAGTACCTC. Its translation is CSARGGDRGMYEQYL.

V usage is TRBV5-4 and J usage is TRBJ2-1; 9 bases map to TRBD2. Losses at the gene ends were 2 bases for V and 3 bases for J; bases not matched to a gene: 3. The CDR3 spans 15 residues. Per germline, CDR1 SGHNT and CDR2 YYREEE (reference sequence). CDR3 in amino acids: CASSFRLADYNEQFF. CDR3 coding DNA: TGTGCCAGCAGCTTTAGACTAGCGGACTACAATGAGCAGTTCTTC. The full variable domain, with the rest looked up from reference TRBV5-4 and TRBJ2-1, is ETGVTQSPTHLIKTRGQQVTLRCSSQSGHNTVSWYQQALGQGPQFIFQYYREEENGRGNFPPRFSGLQFPNYSSELNVNALELDDSALYLCASSFRLADYNEQFFGPGTRLTVL.

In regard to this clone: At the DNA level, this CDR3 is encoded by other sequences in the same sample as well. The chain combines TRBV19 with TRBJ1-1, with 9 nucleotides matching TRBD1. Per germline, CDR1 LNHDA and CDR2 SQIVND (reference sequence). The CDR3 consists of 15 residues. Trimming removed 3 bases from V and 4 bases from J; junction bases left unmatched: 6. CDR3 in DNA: TGTGCCAGTAGTATCACGGACAGGGGAATCACTGAAGCTTTCTTT. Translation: CASSITDRGITEAFF.

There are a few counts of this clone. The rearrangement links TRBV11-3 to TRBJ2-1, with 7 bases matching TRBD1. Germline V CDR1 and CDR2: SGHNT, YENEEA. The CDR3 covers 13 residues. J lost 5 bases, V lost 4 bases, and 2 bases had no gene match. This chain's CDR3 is CASSSDRDNEQFF. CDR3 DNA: TGTGCCAGCAGCTCCGACAGGGACAATGAGCAGTTCTTC.

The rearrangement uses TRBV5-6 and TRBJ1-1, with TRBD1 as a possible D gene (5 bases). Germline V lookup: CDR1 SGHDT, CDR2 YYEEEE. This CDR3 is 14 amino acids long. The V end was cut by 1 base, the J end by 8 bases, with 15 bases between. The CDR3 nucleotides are TGTGCCAGCAGCTTGTATCGACGGGGGAGGGAAGCTTTCTTT. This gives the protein CASSLYRRGREAFF.